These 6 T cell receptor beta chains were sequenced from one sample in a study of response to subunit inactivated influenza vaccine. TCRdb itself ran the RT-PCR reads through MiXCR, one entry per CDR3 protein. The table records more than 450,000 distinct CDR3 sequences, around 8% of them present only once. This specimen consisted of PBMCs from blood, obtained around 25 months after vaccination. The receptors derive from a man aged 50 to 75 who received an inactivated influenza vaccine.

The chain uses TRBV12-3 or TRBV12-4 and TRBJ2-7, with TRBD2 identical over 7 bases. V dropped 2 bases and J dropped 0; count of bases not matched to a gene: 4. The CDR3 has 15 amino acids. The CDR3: CASSLRGESSYEQYF. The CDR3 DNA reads TGTGCCAGCAGTTTACGGGGGGAAAGCTCCTACGAGCAGTACTTC.

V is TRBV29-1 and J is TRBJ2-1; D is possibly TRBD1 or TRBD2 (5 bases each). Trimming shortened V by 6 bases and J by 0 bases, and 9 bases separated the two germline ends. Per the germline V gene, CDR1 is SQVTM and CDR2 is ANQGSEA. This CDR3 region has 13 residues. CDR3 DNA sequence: TGCAGCGTAACAGGACTCTCCTACAATGAGCAGTTCTTC. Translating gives CSVTGLSYNEQFF.

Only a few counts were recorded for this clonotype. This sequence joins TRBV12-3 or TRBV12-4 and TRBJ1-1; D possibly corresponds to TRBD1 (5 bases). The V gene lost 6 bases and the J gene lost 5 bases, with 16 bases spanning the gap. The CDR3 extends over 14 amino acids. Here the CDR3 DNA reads TGTGCCAGCAGAAAATCCGGGACCCGGACTGAAGCTTTCTTT. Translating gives CASRKSGTRTEAFF.

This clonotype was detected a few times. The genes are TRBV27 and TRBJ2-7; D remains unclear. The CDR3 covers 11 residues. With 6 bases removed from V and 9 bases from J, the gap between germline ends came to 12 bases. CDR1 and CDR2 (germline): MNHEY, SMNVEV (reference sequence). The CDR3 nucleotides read TGTGCCAGCAGCACTGCGATGGTGCAGTACTTC. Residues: CASSTAMVQYF.

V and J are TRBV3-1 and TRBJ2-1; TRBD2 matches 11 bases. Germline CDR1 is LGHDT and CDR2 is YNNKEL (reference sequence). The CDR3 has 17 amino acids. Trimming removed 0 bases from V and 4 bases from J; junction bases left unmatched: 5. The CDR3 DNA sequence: TGTGCCAGCAGCCAAGACCAGCGACTAGCGGGGTACAATGAGCAGTTCTTC. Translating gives CASSQDQRLAGYNEQFF.

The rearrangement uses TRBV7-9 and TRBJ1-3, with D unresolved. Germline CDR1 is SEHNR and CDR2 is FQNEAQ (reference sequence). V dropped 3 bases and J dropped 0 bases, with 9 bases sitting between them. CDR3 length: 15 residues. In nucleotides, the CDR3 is TGTGCCAGCAGCTTCGGACTGAGCTCTGGAAACACCATATATTTT. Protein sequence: CASSFGLSSGNTIYF.